This T cell receptor beta chain came from a study of blood T cell repertoires in COVID-19. Across the study: T cells, B-cell-depleted T cells, or PBMCs provided the cDNA or gDNA that served as material.

Trimming cost V 4 bases and J 7 bases; bases outside gene matches: 5. CDR1 SGHTA and CDR2 FQGNSA come from the germline V gene. This CDR3 region has 14 residues. Clones were sequenced by immunoSEQ multiplex PCR, and TCRdb holds only the in-frame ones, with some missing. The table has 200,000 to 300,000 clones, less than 90% seen once; the top ten hold roughly 1.4%. Sequenced input: peripheral blood. This sequence joins TRBV7-2 and TRBJ2-7; 12 nucleotides match TRBD1. This receptor was obtained from a woman aged 40 to 55 who had recovered from COVID-19. Here the CDR3 reads CASSSGTGGGEQYF. The CDR3 DNA reads TGTGCCAGCAGCTCCGGGACAGGGGGCGGGGAGCAGTACTTC.